The 30 T cell receptor beta chains below were found in one sample sequenced in a study of identical twins. TCRdb re-analysed the 5' RACE reads in MiXCR, keeping a single row per CDR3 protein. The table has approximately 600,000 distinct CDR3 sequences, over 8.5% seen once. This sample was shared with a second study, whose subject was yellow fever vaccine responses in identical twins.

Source material: PBMCs. The receptors stem from a woman under 30 in good health.

This chain links TRBV19 with TRBJ2-7, with 9 bases aligning to TRBD1. The CDR3 extends over 15 amino acids. CDR1 is LNHDA, CDR2 SQIVND, per germline (reference sequence). The V segment lost 4 bases and the J segment 4 bases; nucleotides outside the gene matches: 8. The chain's CDR3 is CASSTTGTGRYEQYF. CDR3 nucleotide sequence: TGTGCCAGTAGTACTACCGGGACAGGGCGGTACGAGCAGTACTTC.

The chain has TRBV6-4 and TRBJ1-1; maybe TRBD1 (5 bases). The CDR3 length is 14 residues. Germline lookup yields CDR1 MRHNA and CDR2 SNTAGT. The V gene lost 6 bases and the J gene lost 0 bases, with 11 bases spanning the gap. CDR3 region: CASRGTAMNTEAFF. For the CDR3, the DNA is TGTGCCAGCAGAGGGACGGCCATGAACACTGAAGCTTTCTTT.

V and J are TRBV20-1 and TRBJ1-2, with D perhaps matching TRBD1 (6 bases). CDR1 is DFQATT and CDR2 is SNEGSKA in the germline V gene (reference sequence). The V and J ends lost 5 bases and 2 bases respectively, with 12 bases between them. The CDR3 covers 13 residues. The CDR3 spells CSAGHGQNYGYTF. CDR3 bases: TGCAGTGCTGGCCATGGACAGAACTATGGCTACACCTTC.

The sample holds many counts of this clonotype. The chain has TRBV12-3 or TRBV12-4 and TRBJ2-1; 9 nucleotides agree with TRBD2. This CDR3 has 15 residues. Trimming removed 3 bases from V and 8 bases from J; junction bases left unmatched: 8. DNA for the CDR3: TGTGCCAGCAGTTTCGTGAGCGGGGGGACGGATGAGCAGTTCTTC. Translating gives CASSFVSGGTDEQFF.

Many counts were recorded for this clonotype. The rearrangement uses TRBV5-6 and TRBJ1-6; D is perhaps TRBD1 (5 bases). V was pared by 1 base and J by 10 bases, with 12 bases between. This CDR3 is built from 14 residues. Looked up from germline, CDR1 is SGHDT and CDR2 is YYEEEE. Here the CDR3 DNA reads TGTGCCAGCAGCTTGATTACGGGGGAATCACCCCTCCACTTT. Translation: CASSLITGESPLHF.

V usage is TRBV20-1 and J usage is TRBJ2-1; no clear D gene. The germline gives CDR1 DFQATT, CDR2 SNEGSKA (reference sequence). V gave up 3 bases and J gave up 6 bases, with 15 bases separating them. The length of the CDR3 is 14 residues. The CDR3 protein is CSASARHQSNEQFF. CDR3 DNA sequence: TGCAGTGCTAGCGCTAGGCATCAGTCCAATGAGCAGTTCTTC.

This clonotype came up a few times. The chain couples TRBV11-2 to TRBJ1-2, with 7 bases lining up with TRBD1. Germline V gives CDR1 SGHAT, CDR2 FQNNGV. V trimming: 5 bases; J trimming: 3 bases; junction bases outside the gene matches: 12. The CDR3 has 16 residues. This chain's CDR3 is CASSLTGKKIDYGYTF. The CDR3 DNA is TGTGCCAGCAGCCTGACAGGGAAAAAAATAGACTATGGCTACACCTTC.

Concerning this clonotype itself: A much more abundant neighbour one base away suggests this may be a read error. The V gene is TRBV29-1, the J gene TRBJ2-5; 7 positions match TRBD2. From germline, CDR1 is SQVTM and CDR2 ANQGSEA. CDR3 length: 16 residues. The CDR3 nucleotides are TGCAGCGTTGAACCAGGAGGGAGGGCCAATGACGAGACCCTGTACTTC. It encodes CSVEPGGRANDETLYF.

This clonotype was counted many times. The chain joins TRBV7-8 to TRBJ1-5; D not resolved. CDR3 length: 14 residues. Per germline, CDR1 SGHVS and CDR2 FQNEAQ. V was trimmed by 0 bases and J by 2 bases, leaving 5 bases between them. The CDR3 loop reads CASSLARGNQPQHF. CDR3 nucleotide sequence: TGTGCCAGCAGCTTAGCACGGGGCAATCAGCCCCAGCATTTT.

This chain joins TRBV3-1 and TRBJ2-1; tentative D call: TRBD1 (6 bases). The CDR3 extends over 14 amino acids. CDR1 and CDR2 from the germline V gene are LGHDT and YNNKEL (reference sequence). V lost 0 bases to trimming and J lost 7 bases, with 10 bases between them. The CDR3 sequence is CASSQEQGWNEQFF. CDR3 nucleotide sequence: TGTGCCAGCAGCCAAGAACAGGGTTGGAATGAGCAGTTCTTC.

Many counts were recorded for this clonotype. V is TRBV15 and J is TRBJ2-7; D tentatively fits TRBD1 or TRBD2 (5 bases each). Germline V lookup: CDR1 LNHNV, CDR2 YYDKDF (reference sequence). CDR3 size: 11 residues. Trimming removed 9 bases from V and 4 bases from J, with 10 bases in between. This CDR3 reads CATGDGYEQYF. The CDR3 DNA sequence: TGTGCCACTGGGGACGGATACGAGCAGTACTTC.

This clonotype was seen a handful of times. The chain carries TRBV4-1 and TRBJ2-7, with D possibly called TRBD1 or TRBD2 (5 bases each). Trimming stripped 1 base from V and 3 bases from J, with 19 bases between. Germline loops: CDR1 MGHRA, CDR2 YSYEKL. The CDR3 runs 17 residues. The CDR3 region is CASSQGGRGSEGYEQYF. The CDR3 coding sequence is TGCGCCAGCAGCCAAGGGGGCCGGGGCTCCGAGGGCTACGAGCAGTACTTC.

The chain carries TRBV2 and TRBJ2-3, with D perhaps assigned TRBD1 or TRBD2 (6 bases each). CDR3 length: 14 amino acids. CDR1 and CDR2 from the germline V gene are SNHLY and FYNNEI. V was cut by 8 bases and J by 0 bases, with 12 bases left in between. The CDR3 coding sequence is TGTGCCAGCGGGGGGCCATATAGCACAGATACGCAGTATTTT. Residues: CASGGPYSTDTQYF.

This clonotype has at least ten counts. The V and J genes are TRBV20-1 and TRBJ2-1; TRBD2 matches at 13 bases. With 7 bases clipped from V and 9 bases from J, the junction kept 6 bases outside the gene matches. The germline V gene has CDR1 DFQATT and CDR2 SNEGSKA (reference sequence). There are 13 residues in the CDR3. CDR3 residues: CSETSGRALEQFF. For the CDR3, the DNA is TGCAGTGAAACTAGCGGGAGGGCACTTGAGCAGTTCTTC.

This clonotype was detected ten times or more. The chain joins TRBV12-3 or TRBV12-4 to TRBJ1-3, with 7 bases matching TRBD1. With V trimmed by 5 bases and J by 2 bases, 0 bases remained unmatched. The CDR3 is made up of 13 amino acids. The CDR3 is CASSTGAGNTIYF. CDR3 DNA sequence: TGTGCCAGCAGTACAGGGGCTGGAAACACCATATATTTT.

The J gene is TRBJ2-7, the V gene TRBV21-1. TRBV21-1 is shown as a pseudogene. The CDR3 totals 11 residues. This CDR3 reads CASSKIHEQYF. Here the CDR3 DNA reads TGTGCCAGCAGCAAAATACACGAGCAGTACTTC.

This clonotype came up a few times. The J gene is TRBJ2-1, the V gene TRBV10-3; 10 nucleotides line up with TRBD2. This CDR3 has 14 residues. With 7 bases clipped from V and 8 bases from J, the junction kept 8 bases outside the gene matches. Per the germline V gene, CDR1 is ENHRY and CDR2 is SYGVKD. CDR3 amino acids: CAIKSGGAKYEQFF. The DNA for the CDR3 is TGTGCCATCAAGAGCGGGGGGGCGAAGTATGAGCAGTTCTTC.

V gene TRBV20-1 combines with J gene TRBJ2-1; TRBD2 aligns across 9 bases. CDR3 length: 17 amino acids. Per the germline V gene, CDR1 is DFQATT and CDR2 is SNEGSKA (reference sequence). In nucleotides, the CDR3 is TGCTGTCCTACCGGGACTAGCATGATGAGCTCCTACAATGAGCAGTTCTTC. Translating gives CCPTGTSMMSSYNEQFF.

The J gene is TRBJ1-6, the V gene TRBV20-1; D remains unclear. Deletions cut 6 bases from V and 7 bases from J, with 16 bases between. The germline V gene encodes CDR1 DFQATT and CDR2 SNEGSKA (reference sequence). There are 14 residues in the CDR3. CDR3 loop: CSASQQALNSPLHF. The CDR3 nucleotides read TGCAGTGCCAGCCAGCAGGCACTAAATTCACCCCTCCACTTT.

This clonotype came up many times. The chain carries TRBV12-3 or TRBV12-4 and TRBJ2-1, with 9 bases aligning to TRBD2. The length of the CDR3 is 14 residues. The junction had 4 bases not matched to a gene; V was cut back by 6 bases and J by 4 bases. The CDR3 DNA follows: TGTGCCAGCAGGTCGGGACTAGCTTACAATGAGCAGTTCTTC. Residues: CASRSGLAYNEQFF.

This chain connects TRBV29-1 to TRBJ2-1; a weak D match, TRBD2 (5 bases). This CDR3 is 14 amino acids long. V was pared by 4 bases and J by 2 bases, with 12 bases between. CDR1 SQVTM and CDR2 ANQGSEA come from the germline V gene. The CDR3 nucleotides read TGCAGCGTTGTAGCGACGTCCGCCTACAATGAGCAGTTCTTC. Protein: CSVVATSAYNEQFF.

This clonotype came up a few times. The chain recombines TRBV15 with TRBJ2-5, with D hard to call. V lost 2 bases to trimming and J lost 5 bases, with 9 bases between them. Germline CDR1 reads LNHNV; CDR2 reads YYDKDF (reference sequence). CDR3 length: 13 residues. The CDR3 DNA is TGTGCCACCAGCAGACCCCGAACCGAGACCCAGTACTTC. Protein product: CATSRPRTETQYF.

CDR3 nucleotides: TGCAGCGTAACTATCGGGGGAGCTGCTTCGGATACGCAGTATTTT. Its translation: CSVTIGGAASDTQYF. The chain has TRBV29-1 and TRBJ2-3; D might be TRBD2 (6 bases). CDR1 SQVTM and CDR2 ANQGSEA come from the germline V gene. CDR3 length: 15 residues. The V and J ends lost 6 bases and 6 bases respectively, with 22 bases between them.

This clonotype was picked up a small number of times. This chain uses TRBV12-3 or TRBV12-4 with TRBJ2-1; 9 nucleotides match TRBD2. J lost 6 bases, V lost 7 bases, and 10 bases had no gene match. CDR3 length equals 15 residues. The CDR3 DNA follows: TGTGCCAGCAATTCCGCGGGGGGGCTTAGCAATGAGCAGTTCTTC. It is translated as CASNSAGGLSNEQFF.

The chain employs TRBV3-1 and TRBJ1-4, with D unresolved. The CDR3 runs 14 residues. V was trimmed by 0 bases and J by 0 bases, leaving 2 bases between them. Germline V CDR1 and CDR2: LGHDT, YNNKEL (reference sequence). In nucleotides, the CDR3 is TGTGCCAGCAGCCAAGACACAACTAATGAAAAACTGTTTTTT. The encoded protein is CASSQDTTNEKLFF.

This clonotype occurred many times. The chain carries TRBV10-3 and TRBJ2-7, with a tentative D call TRBD2 (5 bases). The germline V gene encodes CDR1 ENHRY and CDR2 SYGVKD. V dropped 0 bases and J dropped 1 base, with 16 bases sitting between them. The CDR3 is 17 amino acids. CDR3 bases: TGTGCCATCAGTGAGTCAGAAAGGCCGACTATTTCCTACGAGCAGTACTTC. It codes for CAISESERPTISYEQYF.

This clonotype was counted a few times. The gene calls are TRBV7-9 and TRBJ2-1; D is possibly TRBD1 (5 bases). Trimming took 1 base from V and 12 from J, leaving 7 bases between them. The CDR3 length is 11 residues. CDR1 SEHNR and CDR2 FQNEAQ come from the germline V gene (reference sequence). CDR3 amino acids: CASSLERGQFF. CDR3 bases: TGTGCCAGCAGCTTAGAAAGGGGGCAGTTCTTC.

This clonotype came up a few times. The genes are TRBV6-2 or TRBV6-3 and TRBJ2-7; no reliable D call. Germline V lookup: CDR1 MNHEY, CDR2 SVGEGT. V was trimmed by 6 bases and J by 3 bases, leaving 6 bases between them. This CDR3 is 11 amino acids long. CDR3 protein: CASSNIYEQYF. CDR3 bases: TGTGCCAGCAGCAACATCTACGAGCAGTACTTC.

The rearrangement links TRBV3-1 to TRBJ2-5; 9 bases line up with TRBD1. The CDR3 is made up of 16 amino acids. After removal of 0 bases from V and 2 bases from J, the junction contained 4 bases not matched to a gene. Germline V gives CDR1 LGHDT, CDR2 YNNKEL (reference sequence). The CDR3 sequence: CASSQEGTGLQETQYF. The CDR3 region has the DNA TGTGCCAGCAGCCAAGAAGGGACAGGGTTGCAAGAGACCCAGTACTTC.

The V call is TRBV20-1, the J call TRBJ2-3; D uncertain. Germline loops: CDR1 DFQATT, CDR2 SNEGSKA (reference sequence). This CDR3 region has 11 residues. Trimming shortened V by 2 bases and J by 4 bases, and 4 bases separated the two germline ends. The chain's CDR3 is CSARIPDTQYF. CDR3 bases: TGCAGTGCTAGAATCCCAGATACGCAGTATTTT.